The table lists the clone carrying this T cell receptor (beta chain) with a count of one. These data are taken from a study of cytomegalovirus exposure and HLA in healthy donors. PCR primers comprised 60 Vbeta and 13 Jbeta primers. Profiled with immunoSEQ multiplex PCR; TCRdb holds only in-frame clones, not every one. The profile shows around 160,000 clones, approximately 70% of them singletons. V was shortened by 11 bases and J by 4 bases, with 13 bases between the two germline ends. This CDR3 is 12 amino acids long. From germline, CDR1 is SNHLY and CDR2 FYNNEI. V is TRBV2 and J is TRBJ2-3, with D unresolved. Sequenced sample: PBMCs. This clonotype was sampled from a man aged 18 to 30 in good health and CMV-seropositive. CDR3: CAGRRLADTQYF. DNA of the CDR3: TGTGCCGGAAGGCGGTTAGCAGATACGCAGTATTTT.